What follows are 9 T cell receptor beta chains derived from one specimen sequenced in a study of cytomegalovirus exposure and HLA in healthy donors. A multiplex PCR was run with 60 Vbeta primers and 13 Jbeta primers. The assay was immunoSEQ multiplex PCR, and TCRdb's table has in-frame clones only and misses some. The repertoire consists of some 190,000 clones, with about four fifths occurring once and the leading ten covering around 1.5%. The source material was PBMCs. The receptors here all came from a woman between 50 and 59 years old in good health and CMV-seronegative.

The chain couples TRBV9 to TRBJ2-5; a weak D match, TRBD1 (5 bases). Germline CDR1 and CDR2: SGDLS and YYNGEE. Trimming pared 0 bases from V and 4 bases from J, leaving 16 bases between. CDR3 length: 16 amino acids. The CDR3 reads CASSVESDSQGETQYF. The CDR3 nucleotides read TGTGCCAGCAGCGTAGAGTCCGACTCTCAGGGAGAGACCCAGTACTTC.

The CDR3 region has the DNA TGTGCCAGCAGATTAAAATCCCAACCCCTTACTAATCAGCCCCAGCATTTT. Residues: CASRLKSQPLTNQPQHF. The chain recombines TRBV27 with TRBJ1-5; D is undetermined. Trimming pared 6 bases from V and 4 bases from J, leaving 22 bases between. Germline CDR1 MNHEY, CDR2 SMNVEV (reference sequence). The CDR3 has 17 amino acids.

This clone was recorded only once. The chain combines TRBV5-1 with TRBJ1-4; 7 bases fit TRBD1. The CDR3 consists of 16 residues. The ends lost 1 base at V and 5 bases at J; junction bases unmatched: 8. Germline loops: CDR1 SGHRS, CDR2 YFSETQ. CDR3 coding DNA: TGCGCCAGCAGCTTGACCCCCGGGACAGCGAATGAAAAACTGTTTTTT. As protein: CASSLTPGTANEKLFF. Supplemented by reference TRBV5-1 and TRBJ1-4, the full variable domain reads KAGVTQTPRYLIKTRGQQVTLSCSPISGHRSVSWYQQTPGQGLQFLFEYFSETQRNKGNFPGRFSGRQFSNSRSEMNVSTLELGDSALYLCASSLTPGTANEKLFFGSGTQLSVL.

The rearrangement joins TRBV28 to TRBJ2-1; 10 bases align to TRBD2. Per the germline V gene, CDR1 is MDHEN and CDR2 is SYDVKM. The CDR3 contains 14 residues. With 6 bases clipped from V and 4 bases from J, the junction kept 3 bases outside the gene matches. The chain's CDR3 is CASRRTSGYNEQFF. In DNA, the CDR3 is TGTGCCAGCAGAAGGACTAGCGGTTACAATGAGCAGTTCTTC.

This clone was detected a few times. This chain links TRBV19 with TRBJ1-2, with TRBD1 identical over 9 bases. Germline V CDR1 and CDR2: LNHDA, SQIVND (reference sequence). This CDR3 spans 14 amino acids. V dropped 6 bases and J dropped 2; count of bases not matched to a gene: 4. The CDR3 sequence is CASRTGTGNYGYTF. CDR3 DNA sequence: TGTGCCAGTAGAACCGGGACAGGGAACTATGGCTACACCTTC.

CDR3 bases: TGTGCCAGCAGTTTATGGAAACAGGGCCATGGCTACACCTTC. Residues: CASSLWKQGHGYTF. V gene TRBV28 combines with J gene TRBJ1-2, with D possibly being TRBD1 (6 bases). The CDR3 is 14 amino acids. From germline, CDR1 is MDHEN and CDR2 SYDVKM. V lost 0 bases and J 6 bases, leaving 11 bases between the germline ends.

The chain uses TRBV28 and TRBJ2-7, with D perhaps matching TRBD2 (5 bases). There are 12 residues in the CDR3. Germline V gene sequence: CDR1 MDHEN, CDR2 SYDVKM. The V end lost 7 bases, the J end lost 2 bases, and 9 bases lay between the germline ends. The CDR3 loop is CASNSRAYEQYF. In DNA form, the CDR3 reads TGTGCCAGCAATTCGAGGGCCTACGAGCAGTACTTC.

The chain couples TRBV6-5 to TRBJ2-7; D not certain. V lost 2 bases and J lost 6, with 14 bases in between. The CDR3 is made up of 14 amino acids. Germline CDR1 is MNHEY and CDR2 is SVGAGI. CDR3 in amino acids: CASSYTQFTSEQYF. The CDR3, as DNA: TGTGCCAGCAGTTACACCCAGTTTACCTCCGAGCAGTACTTC.

The chain couples TRBV11-2 to TRBJ1-5, with TRBD1 as a possible D gene (5 bases). In germline, CDR1 is SGHAT, CDR2 FQNNGV. The CDR3 totals 14 residues. V lost 8 bases, J lost 1 base, and 12 bases lay in between. The CDR3 bases are TGTGCCAGCTCCAGGGATTTCAGCAATCAGCCCCAGCATTTT. Its protein product is CASSRDFSNQPQHF.